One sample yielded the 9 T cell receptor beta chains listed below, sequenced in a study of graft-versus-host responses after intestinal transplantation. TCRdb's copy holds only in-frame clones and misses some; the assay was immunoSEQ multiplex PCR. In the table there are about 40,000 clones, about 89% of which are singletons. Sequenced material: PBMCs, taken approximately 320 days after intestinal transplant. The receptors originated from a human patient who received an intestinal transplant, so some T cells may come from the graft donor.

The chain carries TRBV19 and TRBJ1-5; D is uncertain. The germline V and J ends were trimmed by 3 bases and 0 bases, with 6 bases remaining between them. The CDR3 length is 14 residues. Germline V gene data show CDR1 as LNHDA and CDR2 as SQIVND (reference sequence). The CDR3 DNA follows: TGTGCCAGTAGTATGGCATATAGCAATCAGCCCCAGCATTTT. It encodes CASSMAYSNQPQHF.

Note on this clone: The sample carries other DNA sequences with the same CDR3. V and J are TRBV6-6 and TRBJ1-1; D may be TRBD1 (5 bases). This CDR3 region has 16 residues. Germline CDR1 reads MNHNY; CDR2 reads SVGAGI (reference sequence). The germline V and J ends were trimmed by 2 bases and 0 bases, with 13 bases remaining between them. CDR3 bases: TGTGCCAGCAGTTACCCGCGGGGGGGAATGAACACTGAAGCTTTCTTT. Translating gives CASSYPRGGMNTEAFF.

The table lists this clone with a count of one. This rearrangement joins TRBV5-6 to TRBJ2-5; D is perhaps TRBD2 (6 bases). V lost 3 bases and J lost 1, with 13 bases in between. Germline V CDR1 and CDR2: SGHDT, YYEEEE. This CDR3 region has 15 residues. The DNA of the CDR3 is TGTGCCAGCAGCTCTGGAGGGGTTTCCCAAGAGACCCAGTACTTC. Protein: CASSSGGVSQETQYF. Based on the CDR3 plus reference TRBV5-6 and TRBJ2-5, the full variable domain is DAGVTQSPTHLIKTRGQQVTLRCSPKSGHDTVSWYQQALGQGPQFIFQYYEEEERQRGNFPDRFSGHQFPNYSSELNVNALLLGDSALYLCASSSGGVSQETQYFGPGTRLLVL.

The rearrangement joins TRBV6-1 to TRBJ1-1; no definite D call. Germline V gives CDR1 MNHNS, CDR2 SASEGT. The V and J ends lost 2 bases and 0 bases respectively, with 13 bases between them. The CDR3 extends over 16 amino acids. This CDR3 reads CASSEHFGQLNTEAFF. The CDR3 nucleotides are TGTGCCAGCAGTGAACATTTCGGCCAGCTGAACACTGAAGCTTTCTTT.

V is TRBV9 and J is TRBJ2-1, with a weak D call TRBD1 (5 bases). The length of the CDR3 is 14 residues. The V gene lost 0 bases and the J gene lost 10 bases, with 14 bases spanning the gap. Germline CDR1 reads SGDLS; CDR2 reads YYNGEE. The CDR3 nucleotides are TGTGCCAGCAGCGTAGAAGGGGCAGAGAGCGAGCAGTTCTTC. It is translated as CASSVEGAESEQFF.

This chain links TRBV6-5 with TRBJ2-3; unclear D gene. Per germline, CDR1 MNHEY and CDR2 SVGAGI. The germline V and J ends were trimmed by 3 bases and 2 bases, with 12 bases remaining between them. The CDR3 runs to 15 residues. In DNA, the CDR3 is TGTGCCAGCAGTTATCAGAGTAGCTACACAGATACGCAGTATTTT. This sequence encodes CASSYQSSYTDTQYF.

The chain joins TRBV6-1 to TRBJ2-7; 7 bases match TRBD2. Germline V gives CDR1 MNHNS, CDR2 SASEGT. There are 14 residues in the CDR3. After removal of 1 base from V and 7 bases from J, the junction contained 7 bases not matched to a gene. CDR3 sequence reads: CASSEGGSGREQYF. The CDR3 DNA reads TGTGCCAGCAGTGAAGGCGGGAGTGGTCGGGAGCAGTACTTC.

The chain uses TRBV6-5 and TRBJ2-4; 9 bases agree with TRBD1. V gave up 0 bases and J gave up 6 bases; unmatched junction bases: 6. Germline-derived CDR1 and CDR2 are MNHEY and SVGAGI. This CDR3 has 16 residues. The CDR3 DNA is TGTGCCAGCAGTTACTCCCCGGACAGGGGTAGAAACATTCAGTACTTC. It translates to CASSYSPDRGRNIQYF.

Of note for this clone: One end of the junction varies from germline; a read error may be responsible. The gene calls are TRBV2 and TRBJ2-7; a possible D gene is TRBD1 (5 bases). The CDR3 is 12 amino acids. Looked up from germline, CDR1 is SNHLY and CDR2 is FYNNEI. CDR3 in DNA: TGTGCCAGCAGAGAAGGGGTGTACGAGCAGTACTTC. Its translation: CASREGVYEQYF.